This record looks at one T cell receptor beta chain sequence and its context. Antigen specificity is unknown. The data stem from a study of CD8 T cells in Susac syndrome. Random hexamers were used to reverse transcribe an amount of about 0.45 to 1 ug RNA. The authors amplified TCR beta CDR3 across 54 Vbeta and 13 Jbeta using immunoSEQ multiplex PCR. TCRdb reprocessed the immunoSEQ multiplex PCR reads with MiXCR, giving one entry per CDR3 protein. The sample shows roughly 89,000 distinct CDR3 sequences, 90% to 97% of them seen only once. Study-level points and caveats: The relatively small number of individuals in the TCR sequencing and HLA analysis was acknowledged by the study. In total CD8+ repertoires, around 17 Susac-specific public clones were found, and CD8+ TEMRA repertoires had several.

There are 14 residues in the CDR3. The ends were cut back, 3 bases at V and 5 bases at J, with 13 bases in the middle. Germline-derived CDR1 and CDR2 are MDHEN and SYDVKM. This sequence was found in a human donor with Susac syndrome. The sequencing input was CD8+ T cells from PBMCs. This sequence joins TRBV28 and TRBJ2-5; no reliable D call. The CDR3 sequence: CASSFTGARETQYF. CDR3 in DNA: TGTGCCAGCAGTTTCACGGGTGCGAGGGAGACCCAGTACTTC.